The 17 T cell receptor beta chains below come from one sample, sequenced in a study of blood T cell repertoires in COVID-19. TCRdb keeps only in-frame clones here, not all; method: immunoSEQ multiplex PCR. The table records some 150,000 clones, around nine tenths of them present only once. Sequenced material: peripheral blood. The receptors originated from a young man with active or convalescent COVID-19.

This clone was seen only a few times. V and J are TRBV19 and TRBJ1-1; D is perhaps TRBD1 (6 bases). The CDR3 has 16 amino acids. V was pared by 3 bases and J by 1 base, with 15 bases between. Germline CDR1 reads LNHDA; CDR2 reads SQIVND (reference sequence). The CDR3 loop reads CASSIGRGPTNTEAFF. In DNA form, the CDR3 reads TGTGCCAGTAGTATTGGGCGGGGGCCTACGAACACTGAAGCTTTCTTT.

The V call is TRBV6-1, the J call TRBJ1-5; D is unresolved. Trimming shortened V by 2 bases and J by 0 bases, and 5 bases separated the two germline ends. This CDR3 spans 14 amino acids. CDR1 is MNHNS and CDR2 is SASEGT in the germline V gene. The CDR3, as DNA: TGTGCCAGCAGTGAAACAGATAGCAATCAGCCCCAGCATTTT. Its translation is CASSETDSNQPQHF.

The rearrangement links TRBV11-2 to TRBJ2-1, with 12 nucleotides matching TRBD2. V trimming: 8 bases; J trimming: 8 bases; junction bases outside the gene matches: 7. This CDR3 contains 14 residues. Germline V lookup: CDR1 SGHAT, CDR2 FQNNGV. In DNA, the CDR3 is TGTGCCAGCGGCAGGACTAGCGGGACCGATGAGCAGTTCTTC. It specifies CASGRTSGTDEQFF.

This chain joins TRBV7-9 and TRBJ1-1; the D gene is possibly TRBD1 (6 bases). CDR1 and CDR2 (germline): SEHNR, FQNEAQ (reference sequence). V was cut by 4 bases and J by 0 bases, with 12 bases left in between. The CDR3 totals 15 residues. CDR3 loop: CASSSAGTLNTEAFF. CDR3 coding DNA: TGTGCCAGCAGCTCGGCCGGGACATTGAACACTGAAGCTTTCTTT.

Only one count was recorded for this clone. This chain uses TRBV21-1 with TRBJ1-2. TRBV21-1 is reported as a pseudogene. This CDR3 region has 12 residues. CDR3 sequence: CARGRGNYGYTF. The CDR3 region has the DNA TGTGCCAGAGGGAGGGGTAACTATGGCTACACCTTC.

This clone came up once. The CDR3 DNA follows: TGTGCCAGCTCACCACTCCGCGGCCAGCGGGTCCCCCCAGATACGCAGTATTTT. Protein: CASSPLRGQRVPPDTQYF. V and J are TRBV18 and TRBJ2-3, with D perhaps matching TRBD2 (6 bases). Germline CDR1 KGHSH, CDR2 LQKENI. V lost 1 base, J lost 4 bases, and 21 bases lay in between. This CDR3 has 18 amino acids.

This clone was seen more than once but under ten times. V and J are TRBV28 and TRBJ1-1, with 8 bases fitting TRBD1. The CDR3 extends over 15 amino acids. The V segment lost 8 bases and the J segment 5 bases; nucleotides outside the gene matches: 13. Germline V gene data show CDR1 as MDHEN and CDR2 as SYDVKM. CDR3 in DNA: TGTGCCAGCGGCCCAGGGGGCGCCCCAGGTACTGAAGCTTTCTTT. This encodes CASGPGGAPGTEAFF.

This clone has more than one count but fewer than ten. This chain uses TRBV6-4 with TRBJ1-2; D is possibly TRBD1 (5 bases). Trimming cost V 4 bases and J 4 bases, with 13 bases left between them. Germline V gene sequence: CDR1 MRHNA, CDR2 SNTAGT. The CDR3 runs 14 residues. CDR3 sequence reads: CASSADRTSYGYTF. CDR3 in DNA: TGTGCCAGCAGTGCCGACAGAACTTCCTATGGCTACACCTTC.

CDR3 coding DNA: TGCGCCAGCAGCTTGCCGAGCTCTGGGGCCAACGTCCTGACTTTC. It encodes CASSLPSSGANVLTF. The rearrangement joins TRBV5-1 to TRBJ2-6; D is unresolved. CDR1 and CDR2 from the germline V gene are SGHRS and YFSETQ. Between the trimmed V and J ends, which lost 1 base and 0 bases, there was a span of 5 bases. This CDR3 has 15 amino acids.

This clone appeared once. It may be a read error: a sequence one base away is much more abundant. V gene TRBV7-9 combines with J gene TRBJ2-7, with D hard to call. V lost 5 bases and J lost 1, with 3 bases in between. Germline lookup yields CDR1 SEHNR and CDR2 FQNEAQ (reference sequence). The CDR3 runs 11 residues. The CDR3 nucleotides are TGTGCCAGCAGCCTATCCTACGAGCAGTACTTC. Its translation is CASSLSYEQYF.

The V gene is TRBV7-9, the J gene TRBJ2-7, with a tentative D call TRBD2 (6 bases). Germline CDR1 and CDR2: SEHNR and FQNEAQ (reference sequence). V lost 1 base to trimming and J lost 5 bases, with 15 bases between them. This CDR3 region has 15 residues. Here the CDR3 reads CASSLVAVGTHEQYF. The CDR3 DNA sequence: TGTGCCAGCAGCTTAGTAGCGGTTGGGACCCACGAGCAGTACTTC.

The J gene is TRBJ1-2, the V gene TRBV15, with 8 bases lining up with TRBD1. Germline V gives CDR1 LNHNV, CDR2 YYDKDF (reference sequence). The CDR3 consists of 13 residues. J was trimmed by 1 base and V by 6 bases; bases with no gene match: 1. CDR3 coding DNA: TGTGCCACCAGACAGGGGGGTAACTATGGCTACACCTTC. Encoded protein: CATRQGGNYGYTF.

The V and J genes are TRBV15 and TRBJ1-5; D is undetermined. V was shortened by 0 bases and J by 4 bases, with 13 bases between the two germline ends. Germline values: CDR1 LNHNV, CDR2 YYDKDF (reference sequence). The CDR3 consists of 16 residues. The CDR3 loop is CATSRDLGQLNQPQHF. In nucleotides, the CDR3 is TGTGCCACCAGCAGAGATCTGGGCCAGCTTAATCAGCCCCAGCATTTT.

V and J are TRBV28 and TRBJ2-7; maybe TRBD1 (7 bases). The CDR3 is made up of 14 amino acids. Trimming cost V 6 bases and J 7 bases, with 19 bases left between them. The germline CDR1 and CDR2 sequences are MDHEN and SYDVKM. The CDR3 nucleotides are TGTGCCAGCAGCCGTGGTCAGGGGGGAATTGAGCAGTACGTC. Amino acid sequence: CASSRGQGGIEQYV.

CDR3 region: CASSYASPRPDTQYF. CDR3 DNA: TGTGCCAGCAGTTACGCTAGCCCCCGCCCAGATACGCAGTATTTT. The chain recombines TRBV6-5 with TRBJ2-3, with D possibly being TRBD2 (5 bases). The CDR3 is 15 residues long. Germline V gene data show CDR1 as MNHEY and CDR2 as SVGAGI. Trimming removed 2 bases from V and 4 bases from J, with 13 bases in between.

CDR3 coding DNA: TGTGCCAGTAGTAGTCAGGGTCAAGGGTTCTATGGCTACACCTTC. Its translation is CASSSQGQGFYGYTF. The genes are TRBV19 and TRBJ1-2, with TRBD1 as a possible D gene (5 bases). V lost 4 bases and J 4 bases, leaving 16 bases between the germline ends. The germline gives CDR1 LNHDA, CDR2 SQIVND (reference sequence). The CDR3 is made up of 15 amino acids.

The V call is TRBV7-6, the J call TRBJ2-1; 8 positions agree with TRBD1. The CDR3 runs to 15 residues. Losses at the gene ends were 1 base for V and 6 bases for J; bases not matched to a gene: 5. The germline gives CDR1 SGHVS, CDR2 FNYEAQ. The chain's CDR3 is CASSLGTGRTNEQFF. As DNA, the CDR3 is TGTGCCAGCAGCTTAGGGACAGGGAGAACCAATGAGCAGTTCTTC.